Each of the 29 T cell receptor beta chains below was sequenced from the same sample in a study of OX40 agonist ivuxolimab in advanced cancers. The protocol was immunoSEQ multiplex PCR, while the TCRdb copy is restricted to in-frame clones and leaves out a portion. The sample includes about 20,000 clones, approximately 83% of them seen just once. Sequenced here: CD4+ or CD8+ T cells sorted from blood, sampled in a trial of the OX40 agonist ivuxolimab. These receptors were taken from an adult with an advanced solid tumor such as melanoma, head and neck, liver or kidney cancer.

This clone has a single count. The V gene is TRBV10-3, the J gene TRBJ1-1; D call uncertain. The CDR3 extends over 13 amino acids. V lost 2 bases, J lost 1 base, and 5 bases lay in between. Germline CDR1 and CDR2: ENHRY and SYGVKD. The CDR3 sequence is CAISETENTEAFF. The CDR3 DNA reads TGTGCCATCAGTGAGACAGAGAACACTGAAGCTTTCTTT.

The chain couples TRBV14 to TRBJ1-1; no clear D. Germline V gene sequence: CDR1 SGHDN, CDR2 FVKESK. This CDR3 has 13 amino acids. Trimming took 1 base from V and 8 from J, leaving 11 bases between them. CDR3 loop: CASSQVGVPEAFF. In DNA, the CDR3 is TGTGCCAGCAGCCAAGTCGGGGTTCCGGAAGCTTTCTTT.

The rearrangement links TRBV10-1 to TRBJ2-1; 7 bases are a match to TRBD1. CDR3 length: 14 residues. Looked up from germline, CDR1 is WNHNN and CDR2 is SYGVQD (reference sequence). Germline trimming cut 6 bases from V and 0 bases from J; bases unmatched to any gene: 2. CDR3 sequence (DNA): TGCGCCAGCAGACGGGACAGCTCCTACAATGAGCAGTTCTTC. Encoded protein: CASRRDSSYNEQFF.

This chain connects TRBV6-5 to TRBJ2-7; 7 bases line up with TRBD1. The CDR3 loop spans 14 amino acids. CDR1 MNHEY and CDR2 SVGAGI come from the germline V gene. V shed 6 bases, J shed 4 bases, and the junction held 9 bases outside the gene matches. CDR3 amino acids: CASSLTGNGYEQYF. The CDR3 coding sequence is TGTGCCAGCAGCCTGACAGGGAATGGGTACGAGCAGTACTTC.

This chain connects TRBV7-2 to TRBJ1-1; D gene uncertain. CDR1 SGHTA and CDR2 FQGNSA come from the germline V gene. Between the trimmed V and J ends, which lost 5 bases and 0 bases, there was a span of 7 bases. The CDR3 has 13 residues. This chain's CDR3 is CASSPRLNTEAFF. The CDR3 DNA reads TGTGCCAGCAGCCCTCGGCTGAACACTGAAGCTTTCTTT.

The rearrangement uses TRBV6-1 and TRBJ1-5; D is uncertain. Trimming pared 6 bases from V and 1 base from J, leaving 13 bases between. This CDR3 spans 15 amino acids. Germline CDR1 reads MNHNS; CDR2 reads SASEGT. CDR3 region: CASSPVLSSNQPQHF. CDR3 DNA sequence: TGTGCCAGCAGCCCCGTACTGTCCAGCAATCAGCCCCAGCATTTT.

The gene calls are TRBV6-5 and TRBJ2-7; tentatively, D is TRBD2 (5 bases). The CDR3 is made up of 15 amino acids. Germline V gene sequence: CDR1 MNHEY, CDR2 SVGAGI. The V gene lost 5 bases and the J gene lost 0 bases, with 14 bases spanning the gap. The CDR3 DNA follows: TGTGCCAGCAGTCCAAGGACTTACAACTCCTACGAGCAGTACTTC. Residues: CASSPRTYNSYEQYF.

This rearrangement joins TRBV4-1 to TRBJ2-3; no reliable D call. Trimming cost V 2 bases and J 6 bases, with 6 bases left between them. This CDR3 spans 12 amino acids. The germline V gene has CDR1 MGHRA and CDR2 YSYEKL. CDR3 region: CASSQPLDTQYF. CDR3 sequence (DNA): TGCGCCAGCAGCCAACCTTTGGATACGCAGTATTTT.

To note about this clone: Sequence at one end of the junction differs from germline and may be a read error. The chain employs TRBV4-3 and TRBJ2-7; 7 nucleotides line up with TRBD1. Germline loops: CDR1 LGHNA, CDR2 YSLEER. The CDR3 runs to 16 residues. The CDR3 spells CASSQERRQGRYKQYF. The CDR3 bases are TGCGCCAGCAGCCAAGAACGAAGACAGGGACGCTACAAGCAGTACTTC.

The V gene is TRBV5-6, the J gene TRBJ2-1, with D possibly TRBD1 on 7 matching bases. Germline values: CDR1 SGHDT, CDR2 YYEEEE. The CDR3 sequence is 15 residues long. Trimming removed 4 bases at V and 6 bases at J, with 17 bases between. The CDR3 loop reads CASSNRRGALNEQFF. CDR3 DNA: TGTGCCAGCAGCAACCGCAGGGGGGCGCTCAATGAGCAGTTCTTC.

J is TRBJ2-4 and V is TRBV11-3; 7 bases line up with TRBD2. The V segment lost 1 base and the J segment 1 base; nucleotides outside the gene matches: 13. Germline CDR1 reads SGHNT; CDR2 reads YENEEA. The CDR3 is 19 amino acids. For the CDR3, the DNA is TGTGCCAGCAGCTTAGGTGGGAGGGCTCCCCTTTTGGCCAAAAACATTCAGTACTTC. It is translated as CASSLGGRAPLLAKNIQYF.

This clone came up once. The chain is built from TRBV6-1 and TRBJ2-1, with 11 bases lining up with TRBD1. V dropped 0 bases and J dropped 8; count of bases not matched to a gene: 6. The germline gives CDR1 MNHNS, CDR2 SASEGT. The CDR3 spans 16 residues. CDR3 residues: CASSEAGQGGKYEQFF. DNA for the CDR3: TGTGCCAGCAGTGAAGCGGGACAGGGGGGGAAGTATGAGCAGTTCTTC.

V and J are TRBV15 and TRBJ1-1; the D is unclear. V lost 5 bases and J 7 bases, leaving 8 bases between the germline ends. There are 11 residues in the CDR3. Germline V gene lookup returns CDR1 LNHNV and CDR2 YYDKDF (reference sequence). The CDR3 loop is CATSQAFEAFF. Written as DNA, the CDR3 is TGTGCCACCAGCCAAGCTTTTGAAGCTTTCTTT.

The CDR3 DNA reads TGTGCCAGCAGCTTGGGCTTAGACAATCAGCCCCAGCATTTT. Encoded protein: CASSLGLDNQPQHF. V and J are TRBV5-6 and TRBJ1-5; D ambiguous. Between the trimmed V and J ends, which lost 0 bases and 3 bases, there was a span of 7 bases. The germline V gene encodes CDR1 SGHDT and CDR2 YYEEEE. The CDR3 is made up of 14 amino acids.

The V call is TRBV9, the J call TRBJ2-5, with 7 bases matching TRBD1. The length of the CDR3 is 16 residues. The V and J ends lost 2 bases and 2 bases, in that order; junction bases with no gene match: 9. CDR1 is SGDLS, CDR2 YYNGEE, per germline. CDR3 sequence (DNA): TGTGCCAGCAGCGTGGCAACCGGGACAGCACAAGAGACCCAGTACTTC. It encodes CASSVATGTAQETQYF.

The gene calls are TRBV2 and TRBJ1-2, with D unclear. This CDR3 is 13 amino acids long. V was shortened by 2 bases and J by 4 bases, with 8 bases between the two germline ends. Germline values: CDR1 SNHLY, CDR2 FYNNEI. CDR3 coding DNA: TGTGCCAGCAGTGAACGGGAGTCCTATGGCTACACCTTC. Translation gives CASSERESYGYTF.

V and J are TRBV27 and TRBJ2-1; TRBD1 might be the D (5 bases). The V gene lost 6 bases and the J gene lost 8 bases, with 26 bases spanning the gap. The CDR3 runs to 17 residues. Germline V gives CDR1 MNHEY, CDR2 SMNVEV (reference sequence). As DNA, the CDR3 is TGTGCCAGCAGCTCCCACTCGGACACCCGGTCGAAGGATGAGCAGTTCTTC. Encoded protein: CASSSHSDTRSKDEQFF.

This clone was detected a few times. The CDR3 DNA follows: TGCGCCAGCAGCGTGGACGGTAGCAATCAGCCCCAGCATTTT. Translation: CASSVDGSNQPQHF. The chain recombines TRBV5-1 with TRBJ1-5; the D is unclear. This CDR3 region has 14 residues. V was shortened by 4 bases and J by 0 bases, with 8 bases between the two germline ends. Germline V gene data show CDR1 as SGHRS and CDR2 as YFSETQ.

The V call is TRBV28, the J call TRBJ2-5, with TRBD1 matching 8 bases. This CDR3 is built from 16 residues. The junction had 11 bases not matched to a gene; V was cut back by 3 bases and J by 5 bases. Germline V CDR1 and CDR2: MDHEN, SYDVKM. As DNA, the CDR3 is TGTGCCAGCAGTTTTAGGGGCCAGGGGGCTTGGGAGACCCAGTACTTC. The encoded protein is CASSFRGQGAWETQYF.

This clone came up once. The chain links TRBV19 to TRBJ1-5; 11 positions match TRBD1. Germline V CDR1 and CDR2: LNHDA, SQIVND (reference sequence). V lost 4 bases to trimming and J lost 5 bases; unmatched junction nucleotides: 16. The CDR3 contains 19 residues. The CDR3 loop is CASSTTGTGGTNVYQPQHF. The CDR3 coding sequence is TGTGCCAGTAGTACAACCGGGACAGGGGGTACAAATGTTTATCAGCCCCAGCATTTT.

The genes are TRBV7-9 and TRBJ1-4; tentatively, D is TRBD1 (5 bases). From germline, CDR1 is SEHNR and CDR2 FQNEAQ (reference sequence). The V end lost 6 bases, the J end lost 7 bases, and 12 bases lay between the germline ends. The CDR3 is made up of 13 amino acids. The CDR3 DNA reads TGTGCCAGCAGTTTAAATAGGGGTGAAAAACTGTTTTTT. It specifies CASSLNRGEKLFF.

In the case of this clone: Other DNA sequences in the sample encode the same CDR3. V usage is TRBV27 and J usage is TRBJ2-5; D ambiguous. This CDR3 has 14 amino acids. From germline, CDR1 is MNHEY and CDR2 SMNVEV (reference sequence). Trimming pared 5 bases from V and 2 bases from J, leaving 12 bases between. CDR3 region: CASSPRTVQETQYF. The CDR3 DNA reads TGTGCCAGCAGTCCGAGGACGGTACAAGAGACCCAGTACTTC.

The chain has TRBV10-1 and TRBJ2-2; no clear D. The CDR3 loop spans 15 amino acids. Germline V gene lookup returns CDR1 WNHNN and CDR2 SYGVQD (reference sequence). V was clipped by 4 bases and J by 2 bases, with 11 bases between them. CDR3 sequence (DNA): TGCGCCAGCAGTGTGGCGACCCGAAACACCGGGGAGCTGTTTTTT. It specifies CASSVATRNTGELFF.

This sequence joins TRBV19 and TRBJ2-1; TRBD2 matches at 8 bases. CDR3 size: 15 residues. The trim removed 4 bases at V and 3 bases at J, leaving 5 bases unmatched. In germline, CDR1 is LNHDA, CDR2 SQIVND (reference sequence). The CDR3 DNA reads TGTGCCAGTAGTACCGGGGCGGGAGGCTACAATGAGCAGTTCTTC. This gives the protein CASSTGAGGYNEQFF.

The CDR3 is CASSLGGSGVGYNEQFF. CDR3 DNA sequence: TGTGCCAGCAGTTTAGGAGGGTCGGGGGTCGGATACAATGAGCAGTTCTTC. This chain connects TRBV27 to TRBJ2-1; D possibly corresponds to TRBD2 (6 bases). The V end lost 2 bases, the J end lost 4 bases, and 18 bases lay between the germline ends. The length of the CDR3 is 17 residues. CDR1 MNHEY and CDR2 SMNVEV come from the germline V gene (reference sequence).

V usage is TRBV28 and J usage is TRBJ1-2, with D possibly TRBD1 on 5 matching bases. The germline V gene encodes CDR1 MDHEN and CDR2 SYDVKM. Trimming left V 4 bases short and J 6 bases short, with 12 bases between. This CDR3 has 13 residues. This CDR3 reads CASSWRGTDGYTF. CDR3 nucleotide sequence: TGTGCCAGCAGTTGGCGGGGGACGGATGGCTACACCTTC.

The V and J genes are TRBV4-2 and TRBJ1-5, with D maybe TRBD1 (6 bases). This CDR3 has 14 amino acids. The germline V gene encodes CDR1 LGHNA and CDR2 YNFKEQ. V lost 5 bases and J lost 6, with 14 bases in between. CDR3 sequence: CASSKQGSGQPQHF. Written as DNA, the CDR3 is TGTGCCAGCAGCAAACAGGGATCAGGTCAGCCCCAGCATTTT.

The rearrangement uses TRBV23-1 and TRBJ2-7; maybe TRBD1 (6 bases). TRBV23-1 is placed among ORFs of uncertain function. This CDR3 is 15 amino acids long. Trimming removed 0 bases from V and 1 base from J, with 10 bases in between. The CDR3 loop is CASSQSGGQSYEQYF. DNA of the CDR3: TGCGCCAGCAGTCAATCAGGTGGACAGTCCTACGAGCAGTACTTC.

CDR3 in DNA: TGTGCCAGCAGCCTAGGACAGGGCTGGGGTCAGCCCCAGCATTTT. Its translation is CASSLGQGWGQPQHF. This chain connects TRBV7-9 to TRBJ1-5; 8 bases are shared with TRBD1. V dropped 5 bases and J dropped 6; count of bases not matched to a gene: 9. The length of the CDR3 is 15 residues. The germline CDR1 and CDR2 sequences are SEHNR and FQNEAQ (reference sequence).